The rows below give T cell receptor beta chains drawn from one sample of a study of lymphopenia after photon versus proton radiotherapy. Some clones are missing from TCRdb's copy, which holds only in-frame ones; the method was immunoSEQ multiplex PCR. The repertoire holds over 35,000 clones, with under 85% as singletons. Sequenced material: peripheral blood, taken from a patient treated with proton-based radiotherapy. These receptors all come from a woman aged 70-85 years with pancreatic cancer. Both conserved end residues are part of each CDR3. Fields, in order: D gene, clone size, J gene, V gene, CDR3 DNA, CDR3 protein. The D gene is left open where the match is weak. Some rows mark clone size as missing; the rest say once, few, many or name a class of expanded clone.

d_gene: .; abundance: .; j_gene: TRBJ2-2; v_gene: TRBV28; CDR3nt: TGTGCCAGCACCCTGGCGAGGGCAAGTGTCGGGGAGCTGTTTTTT; CDR3aa: CASTLARASVGELFF
d_gene: .; abundance: few; j_gene: TRBJ2-1; v_gene: TRBV30; CDR3nt: TGTGCCTGGAGTGTACTTGGACAACCCGGTTCTGAGCAGTTCTTC; CDR3aa: CAWSVLGQPGSEQFF
d_gene: TRBD1; abundance: .; j_gene: TRBJ1-4; v_gene: TRBV20-1; CDR3nt: TGCAGTGCCCGAATGGGACAGACAGCGAGTTTT; CDR3aa: CSARMGQTASF
d_gene: TRBD2; abundance: once; j_gene: TRBJ2-1; v_gene: TRBV9; CDR3nt: TGTGCCAGCAGCGTCGCCGACTTTAGCGGGAGGGCGAATGAGCAGTTCTTC; CDR3aa: CASSVADFSGRANEQFF
d_gene: .; abundance: .; j_gene: TRBJ2-7; v_gene: TRBV14; CDR3nt: TGTGCCAGCAGCCAACTGGCCTCCGAGCAGTACTTC; CDR3aa: CASSQLASEQYF
d_gene: TRBD1; abundance: .; j_gene: TRBJ2-7; v_gene: TRBV13; CDR3nt: TGTGCCAGCAGCTTAGTAGGCCCCGGGACAGGCTCCTACGAGCAGTACTTC; CDR3aa: CASSLVGPGTGSYEQYF
d_gene: .; abundance: .; j_gene: TRBJ1-2; v_gene: TRBV7-2; CDR3nt: TGTGCCAGCTCACTCCCGGGGGAGAACTATGGCTACACCTTC; CDR3aa: CASSLPGENYGYTF
d_gene: TRBD2; abundance: .; j_gene: TRBJ2-7; v_gene: TRBV28; CDR3nt: TGTGCCAGCAGCTTCCCCACTAGCGGGAGGGCCTCTCCCTACGAGCAGTACTTC; CDR3aa: CASSFPTSGRASPYEQYF
d_gene: TRBD2; abundance: .; j_gene: TRBJ2-1; v_gene: TRBV6-9; CDR3nt: TGTGCCAGCACCAGTGGGACTAGCGGGGCCTACAATGAGCAGTTCTTC; CDR3aa: CASTSGTSGAYNEQFF
d_gene: .; abundance: .; j_gene: TRBJ1-2; v_gene: TRBV27; CDR3nt: TGTGCCAGTCCCCAACCCCCCATCAGGGAACAACTCCCCAGGTACTATGGCTACACCTTC; CDR3aa: CASPQPPIREQLPRYYGYTF
d_gene: .; abundance: .; j_gene: TRBJ1-5; v_gene: TRBV7-2; CDR3nt: TGTGCCAGCAGCTTATCAGGATCTAGCAATCAGCCCCAGCATTTT; CDR3aa: CASSLSGSSNQPQHF
d_gene: .; abundance: .; j_gene: TRBJ1-1; v_gene: TRBV5-5; CDR3nt: TGTGCCAGCAGCTTGTATCCTAACACTGAAGCTTTCTTT; CDR3aa: CASSLYPNTEAFF
d_gene: .; abundance: .; j_gene: TRBJ1-5; v_gene: TRBV5-6; CDR3nt: TGTGCCAGCAGCTTGAGGTCGGCCGGTGGTCAGCCCCAGCATTTT; CDR3aa: CASSLRSAGGQPQHF
d_gene: .; abundance: .; j_gene: TRBJ2-3; v_gene: TRBV28; CDR3nt: TGTGCCAGCAGTTTATATGGGAGTACAGATACGCAGTATTTT; CDR3aa: CASSLYGSTDTQYF
d_gene: .; abundance: .; j_gene: TRBJ2-2; v_gene: TRBV7-9; CDR3nt: TGTGCCAGCAGCTTAGTTGACCGCCAATCGGGGGAGCTGTTTTTT; CDR3aa: CASSLVDRQSGELFF